Following are 7 T cell receptor beta chains from one sample sequenced in a study of shared clonotypes between healthy human individuals. Libraries were prepared by immunoSEQ multiplex PCR; TCRdb keeps only in-frame clonotypes and omits some of them. The table lists around 2,000,000 clones, roughly 95% of them singletons, with around 0.13% in the top ten. What was sequenced was naive CD4+ T cells sorted from blood. Stated subset: CD45RA+ positively selected. Every receptor here comes from a man between 18 and 35 years old in good health.

The chain joins TRBV9 to TRBJ2-5; tentative D call: TRBD1 (6 bases). V gave up 2 bases and J gave up 2 bases, with 10 bases separating them. The CDR3 totals 14 residues. The germline V gene encodes CDR1 SGDLS and CDR2 YYNGEE. In DNA, the CDR3 is TGTGCCAGCAGCGTCCGGGACAAACAAGAGACCCAGTACTTC. It translates to CASSVRDKQETQYF. Variable domain in full (rest from reference TRBV9 and TRBJ2-5): DSGVTQTPKHLITATGQRVTLRCSPRSGDLSVYWYQQSLDQGLQFLIQYYNGEERAKGNILERFSAQQFPDLHSELNLSSLELGDSALYFCASSVRDKQETQYFGPGTRLLVL.

With regard to this clone: A read error is possible here, since a much larger clone lies one base away. The rearrangement uses TRBV7-9 and TRBJ2-5; perhaps TRBD1 as D (5 bases). Germline CDR1 and CDR2: SEHNR and FQNEAQ (reference sequence). The CDR3 spans 13 residues. CDR3 sequence reads: CASFQGRQEAQYF. The CDR3 nucleotides are TGTGCCAGCTTCCAGGGTCGACAAGAGGCCCAGTACTTC. The full variable domain, its missing parts supplied by reference TRBV7-9 and TRBJ2-5, is DTGVSQNPRHKITKRGQNVTFRCDPISEHNRLYWYRQTLGQGPEFLTYFQNEAQLEKSRLLSDRFSAERPKGSFSTLEIQRTEQGDSAMYLCASFQGRQEAQYFGPGTRLLVL.

The chain joins TRBV5-4 to TRBJ2-5, with a possible D match to TRBD2 (6 bases). CDR1 and CDR2 from the germline V gene are SGHNT and YYREEE (reference sequence). This CDR3 has 14 residues. V was clipped by 4 bases and J by 2 bases, with 12 bases between them. The CDR3 nucleotides read TGTGCCAGCAGCGGAGGAGGGAGTCAAGAGACCCAGTACTTC. The encoded protein is CASSGGGSQETQYF.

With respect to this clone: Different DNA sequences within this sample yield the same CDR3. The V and J genes are TRBV5-1 and TRBJ2-1, with 10 bases that match TRBD2. Per germline, CDR1 SGHRS and CDR2 YFSETQ. CDR3 length: 15 residues. Germline trimming cut 0 bases from V and 8 bases from J; bases unmatched to any gene: 5. The CDR3 sequence: CASSLGLAGVDEQFF. In DNA, the CDR3 is TGCGCCAGCAGCTTGGGGCTAGCGGGAGTGGATGAGCAGTTCTTC.

Written as DNA, the CDR3 is TGTGCCAGCTCGTCCATTACAGGGTTGGGTCAGCCCCAGCATTTT. As protein: CASSSITGLGQPQHF. The V gene is TRBV18, the J gene TRBJ1-5; D possibly corresponds to TRBD1 (6 bases). This CDR3 is 15 amino acids long. Germline lookup yields CDR1 KGHSH and CDR2 LQKENI. With 6 bases removed from V and 6 bases from J, the gap between germline ends came to 18 bases.

V gene TRBV18 combines with J gene TRBJ1-6; a possible D gene is TRBD1 (6 bases). CDR1 KGHSH and CDR2 LQKENI come from the germline V gene. Trimming stripped 9 bases from V and 7 bases from J, with 16 bases between. The CDR3 is 14 amino acids. The CDR3 sequence is CASQRGEGNSPLHF. The CDR3 DNA is TGTGCCAGTCAAAGGGGGGAAGGAAATTCACCCCTCCACTTT.

The rearrangement links TRBV5-1 to TRBJ1-1, with 7 bases aligning to TRBD1. Losses at the gene ends were 5 bases for V and 0 bases for J; bases not matched to a gene: 4. The V gene's germline CDR1 is SGHRS and CDR2 YFSETQ. CDR3 length equals 14 residues. The CDR3, as DNA: TGCGCCAGCAGAACAGGGGCCGTGAACACTGAAGCTTTCTTT. Translating it yields CASRTGAVNTEAFF.